Below, 18 T cell receptor beta chains from the same sample are listed, as sequenced in a study of beta chain features in type 1 diabetes. Study observations and caveats: Significant though moderate, a shortening of TCRB CDR3s appeared in all four CD4+ subsets of Type 1 diabetes patients.

These receptors' antigens are unknown. Expressed TCRB transcripts were sequenced, since all the RNA that had been isolated was reverse transcribed. Data came from immunoSEQ multiplex PCR; TCRdb stores just in-frame clones and leaves some out. The sample lists 500,000 to 850,000 clones, more than 12% occurring once. Input material: naive CD4+ T cells from blood. The receptors come from a man aged 18 to 29 with type 1 diabetes.

Only a few counts were recorded for this clone. The V and J genes are TRBV7-2 and TRBJ2-7, with 10 bases lining up with TRBD2. Germline lookup yields CDR1 SGHTA and CDR2 FQGNSA. The CDR3 runs to 15 residues. Trimming took 5 bases from V and 3 from J; bases not matched to a gene: 7. The CDR3 here is CASSPNSGGFYEQYF. CDR3 nucleotides: TGTGCCAGCAGCCCGAATAGCGGGGGGTTCTACGAGCAGTACTTC.

V and J are TRBV27 and TRBJ1-2; 7 nucleotides align to TRBD1. The CDR3 length is 14 residues. The V and J ends lost 6 bases and 2 bases, in that order; junction bases with no gene match: 6. The germline gives CDR1 MNHEY, CDR2 SMNVEV (reference sequence). The CDR3 loop is CASRPDRVNYGYTF. For the CDR3, the DNA is TGTGCCAGCAGGCCCGACAGGGTCAACTATGGCTACACCTTC.

On this clone: This sample also contains other DNA sequences that code for the same CDR3. The chain has TRBV6-5 and TRBJ2-7, with 7 nucleotides matching TRBD2. CDR3 length: 11 residues. V trimming: 6 bases; J trimming: 7 bases; junction bases outside the gene matches: 3. Germline lookup yields CDR1 MNHEY and CDR2 SVGAGI. The CDR3 sequence: CASSQGGEQYF. CDR3 coding DNA: TGTGCCAGCAGCCAGGGAGGGGAGCAGTACTTC.

The chain combines TRBV2 with TRBJ2-7; D could derive from TRBD1 or TRBD2 (6 bases each). V was trimmed by 8 bases and J by 3 bases, leaving 17 bases between them. CDR3 length: 14 amino acids. Per germline, CDR1 SNHLY and CDR2 FYNNEI. CDR3 sequence (DNA): TGTGCCAGCCCCCGAGTGGGGGGCGGCTACGAGCAGTACTTC. It translates to CASPRVGGGYEQYF.

With respect to this clone: Other DNA sequences in the same sample also yield this CDR3. The chain recombines TRBV28 with TRBJ1-2; 11 nucleotides match TRBD1. Trimming cost V 6 bases and J 6 bases; bases outside gene matches: 0. The germline V gene encodes CDR1 MDHEN and CDR2 SYDVKM. The CDR3 totals 12 residues. This chain's CDR3 is CASRGQGDGYTF. In DNA, the CDR3 is TGTGCCAGCAGGGGACAGGGGGATGGCTACACCTTC.

The rearrangement joins TRBV9 to TRBJ2-7, with 8 bases lining up with TRBD2. Germline assignment: CDR1 SGDLS and CDR2 YYNGEE. The J segment lost 3 bases and the V segment lost 0 bases, leaving 5 bases of the junction unmatched. There are 15 residues in the CDR3. CDR3 DNA sequence: TGTGCCAGCAGCGTAGAAGGTAGCGGGGTCTACGAGCAGTACTTC. This encodes CASSVEGSGVYEQYF.

A few counts support this clone. The chain employs TRBV2 and TRBJ2-5; 8 bases are shared with TRBD1. CDR1 and CDR2 from the germline V gene are SNHLY and FYNNEI. The CDR3 contains 15 residues. Losses at the gene ends were 5 bases for V and 2 bases for J; bases not matched to a gene: 7. The CDR3 DNA reads TGTGCCAGCAGTTTAGACAGGGGCCCTCAAGAGACCCAGTACTTC. Amino acid sequence: CASSLDRGPQETQYF.

This clone occurred a few times. The chain couples TRBV30 to TRBJ2-1, with 10 bases matching TRBD2. Germline CDR1 and CDR2: GTSNPN and SVGIG (reference sequence). With 3 bases clipped from V and 7 bases from J, the junction kept 9 bases outside the gene matches. This CDR3 comprises 15 residues. CDR3 sequence: CAWRGSGRAKNEQFF. In nucleotides, the CDR3 is TGTGCCTGGAGGGGGAGCGGGAGGGCCAAAAATGAGCAGTTCTTC. Together with reference TRBV30 and TRBJ2-1, the CDR3 gives the full variable domain: SQTIHQWPATLVQPVGSPLSLECTVEGTSNPNLYWYRQAAGRGLQLLFYSVGIGQISSEVPQNLSASRPQDRQFILSSKKLLLSDSGFYLCAWRGSGRAKNEQFFGPGTRLTVL.

The table lists this clone with a few counts. The J gene is TRBJ1-5, the V gene TRBV19; the D gene is possibly TRBD1 (5 bases). The CDR3 is 15 residues long. Trimming cost V 3 bases and J 2 bases, with 11 bases left between them. From germline, CDR1 is LNHDA and CDR2 SQIVND (reference sequence). CDR3 sequence (DNA): TGTGCCAGTAGTATGGGGGGTCTCGGCAATCAGCCCCAGCATTTT. It yields the protein CASSMGGLGNQPQHF.

This chain connects TRBV6-5 to TRBJ1-2; 10 bases fit TRBD1. After removal of 4 bases from V and 6 bases from J, the junction contained 11 bases not matched to a gene. CDR3 size: 16 residues. In germline, CDR1 is MNHEY, CDR2 SVGAGI. The CDR3 bases are TGTGCCAGCAGTTCGGGAGGGACAGGGGCCCGTCATGGCTACACCTTC. This gives the protein CASSSGGTGARHGYTF.

This clone was detected a few times. The chain joins TRBV18 to TRBJ1-2; D is unresolved. Germline CDR1 KGHSH, CDR2 LQKENI. CDR3 size: 15 residues. The V end was cut by 2 bases, the J end by 1 base, with 11 bases between. The CDR3 DNA is TGTGCCAGCTCACCATTGGAGACCGATAACTATGGCTACACCTTC. Encoded protein: CASSPLETDNYGYTF.

J is TRBJ2-3 and V is TRBV28; possible D gene TRBD2, 5 bases. V was clipped by 4 bases and J by 6 bases, with 8 bases between them. Germline values: CDR1 MDHEN, CDR2 SYDVKM. This CDR3 comprises 12 residues. This chain's CDR3 is CASSSVADTQYF. The CDR3 nucleotides read TGTGCCAGCAGTTCAGTAGCGGATACGCAGTATTTT.

This clone occurred once. The rearrangement links TRBV11-2 to TRBJ2-7; D not certain. V was shortened by 4 bases and J by 1 base, with 14 bases between the two germline ends. Germline CDR1 SGHAT, CDR2 FQNNGV. The CDR3 extends over 15 amino acids. The CDR3 here is CASSSPKLGSYEQYF. In nucleotides, the CDR3 is TGTGCCAGCAGCTCACCCAAGCTAGGTTCCTACGAGCAGTACTTC.

V is TRBV28 and J is TRBJ2-3; 8 bases map to TRBD2. The ends lost 8 bases at V and 1 base at J; junction bases unmatched: 11. The CDR3 spans 16 residues. Germline CDR1 and CDR2: MDHEN and SYDVKM. The CDR3 region is CASSPGGPVGTDTQYF. The CDR3 nucleotides read TGTGCCAGCTCTCCGGGGGGGCCTGTTGGCACAGATACGCAGTATTTT.

A few counts support this clone. The rearrangement uses TRBV7-2 and TRBJ2-1; 9 bases match TRBD2. There are 15 residues in the CDR3. Germline V gene sequence: CDR1 SGHTA, CDR2 FQGNSA. V dropped 2 bases and J dropped 9; count of bases not matched to a gene: 8. The CDR3 nucleotides read TGTGCCAGCAGCTTATGGGCTAGCGGGGAGGGTGAGCAGTTCTTC. It codes for CASSLWASGEGEQFF.

This clone was picked up a small number of times. V is TRBV19 and J is TRBJ2-1; 7 nucleotides line up with TRBD2. The length of the CDR3 is 16 residues. Germline values: CDR1 LNHDA, CDR2 SQIVND (reference sequence). Germline trimming cut 0 bases from V and 7 bases from J; bases unmatched to any gene: 9. Here the CDR3 DNA reads TGTGCCAGTAGTATAGAAACGGGGGGTCTGGCGAATGAGCAGTTCTTC. The encoded protein is CASSIETGGLANEQFF.

This clone was counted only a few times. The rearrangement links TRBV7-3 to TRBJ2-3; 12 nucleotides match TRBD2. The CDR3 is 16 amino acids. Germline CDR1 SGHTA, CDR2 FQGTGA. Trimming cost V 2 bases and J 0 bases; bases outside gene matches: 0. Written as DNA, the CDR3 is TGTGCCAGCAGCTTAGGACTAGCGGGGAGCACAGATACGCAGTATTTT. Translating gives CASSLGLAGSTDTQYF.

In the case of this clone: This sample includes further DNA sequences coding for the same CDR3. The CDR3 nucleotides read TGTGCCAGCAGGGGGACTAGCTACAATGAGCAGTTCTTC. Its translation: CASRGTSYNEQFF. The V and J genes are TRBV6-5 and TRBJ2-1, with 8 positions matching TRBD2. There are 13 residues in the CDR3. The V segment lost 6 bases and the J segment 3 bases; nucleotides outside the gene matches: 1. Germline CDR1 reads MNHEY; CDR2 reads SVGAGI.